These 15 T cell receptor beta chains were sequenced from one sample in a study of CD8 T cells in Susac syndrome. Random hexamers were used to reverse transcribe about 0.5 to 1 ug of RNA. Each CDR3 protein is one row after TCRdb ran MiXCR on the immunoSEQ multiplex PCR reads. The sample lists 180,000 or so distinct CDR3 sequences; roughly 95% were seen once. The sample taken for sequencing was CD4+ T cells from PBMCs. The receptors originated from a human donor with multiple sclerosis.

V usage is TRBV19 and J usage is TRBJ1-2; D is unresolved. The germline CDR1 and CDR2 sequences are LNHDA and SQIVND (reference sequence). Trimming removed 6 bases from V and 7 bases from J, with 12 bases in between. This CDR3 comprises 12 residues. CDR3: CASREASAGYTF. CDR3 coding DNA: TGTGCCAGTAGAGAAGCTTCGGCTGGCTACACCTTC.

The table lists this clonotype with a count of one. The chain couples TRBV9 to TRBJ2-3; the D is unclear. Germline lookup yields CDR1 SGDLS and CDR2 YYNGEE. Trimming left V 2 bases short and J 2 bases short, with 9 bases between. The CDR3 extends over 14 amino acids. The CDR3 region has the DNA TGTGCCAGCAGCGTGGAAGGAAACACAGATACGCAGTATTTT. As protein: CASSVEGNTDTQYF.

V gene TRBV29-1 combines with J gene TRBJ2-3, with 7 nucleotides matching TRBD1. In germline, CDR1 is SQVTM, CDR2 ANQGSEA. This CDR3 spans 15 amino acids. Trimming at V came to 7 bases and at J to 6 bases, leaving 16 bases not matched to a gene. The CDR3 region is CSAPSTGSMRDTQYF. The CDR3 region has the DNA TGCAGCGCCCCCTCGACAGGGTCTATGAGGGATACGCAGTATTTT.

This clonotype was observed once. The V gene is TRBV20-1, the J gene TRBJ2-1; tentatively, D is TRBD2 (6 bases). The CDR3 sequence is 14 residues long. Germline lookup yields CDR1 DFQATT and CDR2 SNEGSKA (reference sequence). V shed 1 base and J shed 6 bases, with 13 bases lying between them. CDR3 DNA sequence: TGCAGTGCTAGAGCTAGCGCGGTAATCAATGAGCAGTTCTTC. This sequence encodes CSARASAVINEQFF.

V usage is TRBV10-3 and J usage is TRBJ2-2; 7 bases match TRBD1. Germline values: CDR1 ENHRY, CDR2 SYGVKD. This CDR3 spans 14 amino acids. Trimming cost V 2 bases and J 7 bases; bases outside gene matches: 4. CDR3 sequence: CAISEDRAGGELFF. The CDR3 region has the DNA TGTGCCATCAGTGAGGACAGGGCCGGCGGGGAGCTGTTTTTT.

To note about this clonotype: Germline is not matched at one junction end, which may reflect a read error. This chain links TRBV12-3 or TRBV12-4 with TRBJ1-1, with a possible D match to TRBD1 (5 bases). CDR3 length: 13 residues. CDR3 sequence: CASTRGEDTDAFF. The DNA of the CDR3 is TGTGCCAGCACCCGGGGGGAGGACACTGATGCTTTCTTT.

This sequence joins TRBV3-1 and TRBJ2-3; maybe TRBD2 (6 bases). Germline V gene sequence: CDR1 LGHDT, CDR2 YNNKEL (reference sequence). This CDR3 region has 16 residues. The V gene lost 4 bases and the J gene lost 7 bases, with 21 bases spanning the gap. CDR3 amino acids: CASSRILGTLGNTQYF. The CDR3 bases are TGTGCCAGCAGCCGGATCCTCGGGACTCTGGGGAATACGCAGTATTTT.

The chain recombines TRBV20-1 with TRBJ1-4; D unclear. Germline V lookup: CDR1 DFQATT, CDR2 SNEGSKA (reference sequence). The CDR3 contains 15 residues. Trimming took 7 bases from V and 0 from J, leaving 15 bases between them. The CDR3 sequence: CSVRRGPATNEKLFF. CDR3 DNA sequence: TGCAGTGTCAGGAGAGGACCTGCAACTAATGAAAAACTGTTTTTT.

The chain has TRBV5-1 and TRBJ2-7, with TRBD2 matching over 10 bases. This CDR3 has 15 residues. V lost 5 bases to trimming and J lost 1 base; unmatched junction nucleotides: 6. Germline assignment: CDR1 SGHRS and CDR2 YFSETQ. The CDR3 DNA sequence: TGCGCCAGCAGGCCCGGGGGACTAGCGTCCTACGAGCAGTACTTC. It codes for CASRPGGLASYEQYF.

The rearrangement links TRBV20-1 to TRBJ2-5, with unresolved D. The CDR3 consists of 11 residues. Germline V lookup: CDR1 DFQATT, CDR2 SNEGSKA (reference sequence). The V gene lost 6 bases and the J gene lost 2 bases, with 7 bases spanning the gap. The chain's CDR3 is CSAIGQETQYF. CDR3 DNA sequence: TGCAGTGCGATAGGGCAAGAGACCCAGTACTTC.

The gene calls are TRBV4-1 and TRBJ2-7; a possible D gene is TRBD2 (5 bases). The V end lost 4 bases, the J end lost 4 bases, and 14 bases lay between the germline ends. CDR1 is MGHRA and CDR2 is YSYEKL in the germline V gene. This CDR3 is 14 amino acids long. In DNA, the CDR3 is TGCGCCAGCAGCCTATCATGGAGGCCTTACGAGCAGTACTTC. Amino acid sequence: CASSLSWRPYEQYF.

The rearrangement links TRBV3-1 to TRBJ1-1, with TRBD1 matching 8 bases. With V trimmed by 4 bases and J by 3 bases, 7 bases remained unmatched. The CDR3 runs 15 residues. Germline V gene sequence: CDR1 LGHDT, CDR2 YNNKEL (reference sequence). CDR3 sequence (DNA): TGTGCCAGCAGCCTACGACAGGGGAAGCACACTGAAGCTTTCTTT. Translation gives CASSLRQGKHTEAFF.

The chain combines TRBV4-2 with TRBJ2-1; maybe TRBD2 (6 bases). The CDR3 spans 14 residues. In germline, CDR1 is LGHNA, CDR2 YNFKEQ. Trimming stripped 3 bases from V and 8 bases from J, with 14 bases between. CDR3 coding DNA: TGTGCCAGCAGCCATCGGGGGAAGGGAGATGAGCAGTTCTTC. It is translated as CASSHRGKGDEQFF.

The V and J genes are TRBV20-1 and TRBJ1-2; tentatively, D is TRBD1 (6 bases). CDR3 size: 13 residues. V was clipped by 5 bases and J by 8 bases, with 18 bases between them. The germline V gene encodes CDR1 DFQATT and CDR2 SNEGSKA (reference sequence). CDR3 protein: CSAQTRTEGGYTF. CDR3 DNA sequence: TGCAGTGCTCAAACACGGACAGAGGGGGGCTACACCTTC.

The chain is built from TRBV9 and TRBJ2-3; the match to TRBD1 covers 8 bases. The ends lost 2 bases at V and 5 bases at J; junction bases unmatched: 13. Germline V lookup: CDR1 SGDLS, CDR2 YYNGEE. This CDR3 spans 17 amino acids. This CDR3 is CASSVRPAGGSGDTQYF. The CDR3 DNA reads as TGTGCCAGCAGCGTCCGACCCGCAGGGGGCTCGGGAGATACGCAGTATTTT.